This passage covers 27 T cell receptor beta chains from one sample sequenced in a study of PD-L1 blockade in urothelial cancer. Sequencing was performed with immunoSEQ multiplex PCR; in TCRdb, only in-frame clones are kept and a portion is missing. The sample has 55,000 to 80,000 clones; 65% to 90% are singletons. The time point is: pretreatment peripheral blood. The material sequenced was PBMCs, taken around atezolizumab (anti-PD-L1) treatment. Receptors were obtained from a man between 65 and 79 years old with urothelial cancer.

The chain is built from TRBV10-2 and TRBJ1-5, with D possibly TRBD1 on 6 matching bases. Germline V gene data show CDR1 as WSHSY and CDR2 as SAAADI. Trimming took off 8 bases at V and 0 bases at J, with 14 bases between the two ends. The CDR3 has 15 amino acids. CDR3 loop: CASRGAGDSNQPQHF. The CDR3 region has the DNA TGCGCCAGCCGGGGGGCAGGGGATAGCAATCAGCCCCAGCATTTT.

This chain joins TRBV5-1 and TRBJ2-3; 13 nucleotides align to TRBD2. CDR1 and CDR2 from the germline V gene are SGHRS and YFSETQ. The CDR3 is 17 amino acids. With V trimmed by 3 bases and J by 5 bases, 9 bases remained unmatched. The DNA for the CDR3 is TGCGCCAGCAGCTCCGGAACTAGCGGGAGGGCCCAAGATACGCAGTATTTT. Amino acids: CASSSGTSGRAQDTQYF. The full variable domain, completed using reference TRBV5-1 and TRBJ2-3, is KAGVTQTPRYLIKTRGQQVTLSCSPISGHRSVSWYQQTPGQGLQFLFEYFSETQRNKGNFPGRFSGRQFSNSRSEMNVSTLELGDSALYLCASSSGTSGRAQDTQYFGPGTRLTVL.

The rearrangement joins TRBV7-2 to TRBJ2-5; tentatively, D is TRBD1 (6 bases). V lost 5 bases and J lost 3, with 10 bases in between. This CDR3 has 13 amino acids. Germline-derived CDR1 and CDR2 are SGHTA and FQGNSA. The CDR3 protein is CASSLQGKETQYF. DNA of the CDR3: TGTGCCAGCAGCCTCCAGGGGAAAGAGACCCAGTACTTC.

The genes are TRBV29-1 and TRBJ1-5; 7 bases match TRBD1. The CDR3 loop spans 13 amino acids. With V trimmed by 4 bases and J by 4 bases, 4 bases remained unmatched. CDR1 SQVTM and CDR2 ANQGSEA come from the germline V gene. CDR3 sequence: CSVGQGGNQPQHF. For the CDR3, the DNA is TGCAGCGTTGGACAGGGCGGGAATCAGCCCCAGCATTTT.

This clone was observed a few times. The V gene is TRBV30, the J gene TRBJ1-1; 10 positions match TRBD1. There are 15 residues in the CDR3. Germline CDR1 reads GTSNPN; CDR2 reads SVGIG (reference sequence). Trimming cost V 2 bases and J 5 bases; bases outside gene matches: 8. The CDR3 reads CAWSSGDRGVTEAFF. The CDR3 nucleotides read TGTGCCTGGAGTTCGGGGGACAGGGGAGTGACTGAAGCTTTCTTT.

The J gene is TRBJ2-3, the V gene TRBV12-1; the table gives TRBD2 as D, unverified against the DNA. TRBV12-1 is flagged as a pseudogene. The CDR3 totals 15 residues. The CDR3 DNA reads as TGTGCCAGCAGCTTTGCGCTAGCGGCCACAGATACGCAGTATTTT. Translated: CASSFALAATDTQYF.

The chain is built from TRBV5-1 and TRBJ2-1, with 9 bases identical to TRBD2. Germline CDR1 reads SGHRS; CDR2 reads YFSETQ. With 0 bases clipped from V and 5 bases from J, the junction kept 3 bases outside the gene matches. The CDR3 is 15 amino acids. This chain's CDR3 is CASSLGVAGDNEQFF. For the CDR3, the DNA is TGCGCCAGCAGCTTGGGGGTAGCGGGAGACAATGAGCAGTTCTTC.

This chain connects TRBV9 to TRBJ2-7; 8 bases fit TRBD2. The length of the CDR3 is 19 residues. V gave up 0 bases and J gave up 2 bases; unmatched junction bases: 16. The germline CDR1 and CDR2 sequences are SGDLS and YYNGEE. The CDR3 is CASSVAASGRTSAPYEQYF. The DNA of the CDR3 is TGTGCCAGCAGCGTAGCTGCCAGCGGGAGAACCTCCGCCCCCTACGAGCAGTACTTC.

This clone was observed a few times. V usage is TRBV7-6 and J usage is TRBJ2-5, with TRBD1 identical over 8 bases. The germline CDR1 and CDR2 sequences are SGHVS and FNYEAQ. V shed 5 bases, J shed 1 base, and the junction held 9 bases outside the gene matches. This CDR3 is built from 16 residues. CDR3 sequence: CASSVGTGGVQETQYF. In DNA, the CDR3 is TGTGCCAGCAGCGTCGGGACAGGAGGGGTCCAAGAGACCCAGTACTTC. The full variable domain, in which reference TRBV7-6 and TRBJ2-5 provide the parts outside the CDR3, is GAGVSQSPRYKVTKRGQDVALRCDPISGHVSLYWYRQALGQGPEFLTYFNYEAQQDKSGLPNDRFSAERPEGSISTLTIQRTEQRDSAMYRCASSVGTGGVQETQYFGPGTRLLVL.

This clone was counted a single time. This chain connects TRBV18 to TRBJ2-3, with 8 bases lining up with TRBD2. The CDR3 runs 17 residues. Germline lookup yields CDR1 KGHSH and CDR2 LQKENI. With 3 bases clipped from V and 2 bases from J, the junction kept 10 bases outside the gene matches. The CDR3 sequence is CASSPLGRGFHTDTQYF. As DNA, the CDR3 is TGTGCCAGCTCACCCCTCGGGAGGGGGTTCCACACAGATACGCAGTATTTT.

This sequence joins TRBV21-1 and TRBJ2-4; TRBD1, the D gene given by the table, was not confirmed from the DNA. TRBV21-1 is marked as a pseudogene. The CDR3 is made up of 19 amino acids. The CDR3 region has the DNA TGTGCCAGCAGCAAACCTGCACTGGACAGGGCATTAGCCAAAAACATTCAGTACTTC. Translation gives CASSKPALDRALAKNIQYF.

The chain uses TRBV5-4 and TRBJ1-2; TRBD1 matches at 9 bases. Trimming removed 3 bases from V and 7 bases from J; junction bases left unmatched: 7. Germline loops: CDR1 SGHNT, CDR2 YYREEE (reference sequence). This CDR3 has 14 amino acids. This CDR3 reads CASSSTGGAGGYTF. As DNA, the CDR3 is TGTGCCAGCAGCTCCACAGGGGGCGCGGGTGGCTACACCTTC. The full variable domain, completed using reference TRBV5-4 and TRBJ1-2, is ETGVTQSPTHLIKTRGQQVTLRCSSQSGHNTVSWYQQALGQGPQFIFQYYREEENGRGNFPPRFSGLQFPNYSSELNVNALELDDSALYLCASSSTGGAGGYTFGSGTRLTVV.

V and J are TRBV6-5 and TRBJ1-1; 8 bases line up with TRBD1. Losses at the gene ends were 0 bases for V and 5 bases for J; bases not matched to a gene: 5. CDR1 and CDR2 from the germline V gene are MNHEY and SVGAGI. The CDR3 is made up of 15 amino acids. The CDR3 loop is CASSYSTRGPTEAFF. The DNA for the CDR3 is TGTGCCAGCAGTTACTCTACCAGGGGGCCGACTGAAGCTTTCTTT.

V is TRBV7-6 and J is TRBJ1-2; 7 nucleotides align to TRBD1. Trimming cost V 1 base and J 7 bases; bases outside gene matches: 6. Germline loops: CDR1 SGHVS, CDR2 FNYEAQ. CDR3 length equals 14 residues. CDR3 sequence reads: CASSLEEGAGGYTF. The CDR3 DNA follows: TGTGCCAGCAGCTTAGAGGAGGGGGCGGGTGGCTACACCTTC.

This chain uses TRBV2 with TRBJ1-5, with D maybe TRBD1 (6 bases). This CDR3 is built from 15 residues. V lost 6 bases and J lost 5, with 17 bases in between. CDR1 is SNHLY and CDR2 is FYNNEI in the germline V gene. This CDR3 reads CASSWTVFGDQPQHF. In nucleotides, the CDR3 is TGTGCCAGCAGCTGGACAGTGTTCGGCGATCAGCCCCAGCATTTT.

V and J are TRBV5-1 and TRBJ2-2; D is unresolved. Trimming removed 2 bases from V and 8 bases from J, with 7 bases in between. The CDR3 is 12 residues long. Germline V lookup: CDR1 SGHRS, CDR2 YFSETQ. CDR3 sequence: CASSFAGGELFF. CDR3 DNA sequence: TGCGCCAGCAGCTTTGCAGGAGGGGAGCTGTTTTTT.

Note on this clone: A much larger clone lies one base from this, so it may be a read error. The rearrangement joins TRBV5-4 to TRBJ2-5; the match to TRBD2 covers 11 bases. The germline V gene has CDR1 SGHNT and CDR2 YYREEE (reference sequence). CDR3 length: 15 amino acids. The ends lost 4 bases at V and 1 base at J; junction bases unmatched: 3. The DNA for the CDR3 is TGTGCCAGCAGCCGCGGGACTAGCGGCCAAGAGACCCAGTACTTC. It yields the protein CASSRGTSGQETQYF.

This clone appeared once. The gene calls are TRBV7-2 and TRBJ2-2; D gene ambiguous. The germline V gene encodes CDR1 SGHTA and CDR2 FQGNSA. Trimming cost V 3 bases and J 1 base, with 6 bases left between them. This CDR3 spans 14 amino acids. The CDR3 is CASSFSQNTGELFF. The CDR3 nucleotides are TGTGCCAGCAGCTTTTCACAGAACACCGGGGAGCTGTTTTTT. The full variable domain, rest sourced from reference TRBV7-2 and TRBJ2-2, is GAGVSQSPSNKVTEKGKDVELRCDPISGHTALYWYRQSLGQGLEFLIYFQGNSAPDKSGLPSDRFSAERTGGSVSTLTIQRTQQEDSAVYLCASSFSQNTGELFFGEGSRLTVL.

J is TRBJ1-5 and V is TRBV19, with D possibly being TRBD1 (5 bases). This CDR3 spans 13 amino acids. The germline gives CDR1 LNHDA, CDR2 SQIVND (reference sequence). The ends were cut back, 3 bases at V and 7 bases at J, with 10 bases in the middle. The CDR3 region has the DNA TGTGCCAGTAGTATGGTCCAGGGCCAGCCCCAGCATTTT. Translating gives CASSMVQGQPQHF.

The chain couples TRBV9 to TRBJ2-7; 8 bases are a match to TRBD2. This CDR3 is 15 amino acids long. V dropped 0 bases and J dropped 6; count of bases not matched to a gene: 8. Germline-derived CDR1 and CDR2 are SGDLS and YYNGEE. The CDR3 bases are TGTGCCAGCAGCGTAGACGTAGCGGGAATCCGCGAGCAGTACTTC. Encoded protein: CASSVDVAGIREQYF. The full variable domain, completed using reference TRBV9 and TRBJ2-7, is DSGVTQTPKHLITATGQRVTLRCSPRSGDLSVYWYQQSLDQGLQFLIQYYNGEERAKGNILERFSAQQFPDLHSELNLSSLELGDSALYFCASSVDVAGIREQYFGPGTRLTVT.

The chain links TRBV5-1 to TRBJ2-1; D unclear. The CDR3 has 17 residues. V shed 3 bases and J shed 1 base, with 17 bases lying between them. Germline V gene sequence: CDR1 SGHRS, CDR2 YFSETQ. CDR3 DNA sequence: TGCGCCAGCAGCTCCGGGTCCCTCGGTCGGTCCTACAATGAGCAGTTCTTC. Protein sequence: CASSSGSLGRSYNEQFF.

The chain couples TRBV29-1 to TRBJ2-5; TRBD2 aligns across 8 bases. The CDR3 runs 12 residues. Germline trimming cut 6 bases from V and 4 bases from J; bases unmatched to any gene: 4. Germline assignment: CDR1 SQVTM and CDR2 ANQGSEA. CDR3 DNA sequence: TGCAGCGTGGGCGGGGGGCTAGAGACCCAGTACTTC. It specifies CSVGGGLETQYF.

The chain links TRBV10-1 to TRBJ1-5; 7 nucleotides align to TRBD1. Germline assignment: CDR1 WNHNN and CDR2 SYGVQD (reference sequence). Losses at the gene ends were 5 bases for V and 0 bases for J; bases not matched to a gene: 4. The CDR3 contains 15 residues. This CDR3 is CASSRGLYSNQPQHF. DNA of the CDR3: TGCGCCAGCAGTAGGGGGCTATATAGCAATCAGCCCCAGCATTTT.

V gene TRBV5-6 combines with J gene TRBJ1-4, with 8 bases matching TRBD1. The germline CDR1 and CDR2 sequences are SGHDT and YYEEEE. The CDR3 runs 15 residues. The V and J ends lost 4 bases and 8 bases, in that order; junction bases with no gene match: 10. CDR3 sequence reads: CASSRTGTGGEKLFF. Written as DNA, the CDR3 is TGTGCCAGCAGCAGGACGGGGACAGGCGGCGAAAAACTGTTTTTT.

The chain carries TRBV5-4 and TRBJ2-7; the match to TRBD1 covers 7 bases. The CDR3 runs 14 residues. V lost 4 bases and J lost 4; bases outside the gene matches: 8. The germline V gene has CDR1 SGHNT and CDR2 YYREEE (reference sequence). The CDR3 region is CASSPRQGIYEQYF. The CDR3 bases are TGTGCCAGCAGCCCCCGACAGGGAATATACGAGCAGTACTTC.

This clone was observed a single time. The CDR3 protein is CASSLEIAGGLDTQYF. CDR3 in DNA: TGCGCCAGCAGCTTGGAAATAGCGGGAGGGTTAGATACGCAGTATTTT. The chain joins TRBV5-1 to TRBJ2-3, with 11 bases that match TRBD2. The CDR3 totals 16 residues. V trimming: 0 bases; J trimming: 5 bases; junction bases outside the gene matches: 5. The V gene's germline CDR1 is SGHRS and CDR2 YFSETQ.

The V and J genes are TRBV18 and TRBJ1-1, with 9 bases that match TRBD1. This CDR3 contains 14 residues. Germline CDR1 is KGHSH and CDR2 is LQKENI. The V and J ends lost 5 bases and 7 bases, in that order; junction bases with no gene match: 8. This chain's CDR3 is CASSSTGGEDEAFF. CDR3 DNA sequence: TGTGCCAGCTCATCGACAGGGGGGGAGGATGAAGCTTTCTTT.